A single sample is the source of the 28 T cell receptor beta chains below, sequenced in a study of blood T cell repertoires in COVID-19. Sequencing was performed with immunoSEQ multiplex PCR; in TCRdb, only in-frame clones are kept and a portion is missing. The sample shows about 480,000 clones, around 89% of them seen only once. Sample: PBMCs or T cells enriched from blood (not recorded which). All receptors come from a woman aged 40 to 50 who had recovered from COVID-19.

This chain links TRBV6-5 with TRBJ2-2; D not resolved. The germline CDR1 and CDR2 sequences are MNHEY and SVGAGI. The CDR3 has 14 amino acids. V dropped 6 bases and J dropped 0 bases, with 8 bases sitting between them. The CDR3 DNA is TGTGCCAGCAGATTAATCGCGAACACCGGGGAGCTGTTTTTT. Encoded protein: CASRLIANTGELFF.

The chain has TRBV28 and TRBJ2-7; D may be TRBD1 (6 bases). Trimming pared 8 bases from V and 0 bases from J, leaving 14 bases between. The CDR3 has 14 amino acids. Germline V gives CDR1 MDHEN, CDR2 SYDVKM. The DNA for the CDR3 is TGTGCCAGCGCCGTCCTACAGGGCTCCTACGAGCAGTACTTC. It translates to CASAVLQGSYEQYF.

The chain combines TRBV19 with TRBJ2-1; D is possibly TRBD2 (7 bases). The ends were cut back, 5 bases at V and 3 bases at J, with 20 bases in the middle. Germline CDR1 and CDR2: LNHDA and SQIVND (reference sequence). The CDR3 is made up of 17 amino acids. The CDR3 reads CASSAGWGAGVYNEQFF. DNA of the CDR3: TGTGCCAGTAGTGCCGGCTGGGGGGCGGGAGTCTACAATGAGCAGTTCTTC. Looking up the rest from reference TRBV19 and TRBJ2-1 gives the full variable domain: DGGITQSPKYLFRKEGQNVTLSCEQNLNHDAMYWYRQDPGQGLRLIYYSQIVNDFQKGDIAEGYSVSREKKESFPLTVTSAQKNPTAFYLCASSAGWGAGVYNEQFFGPGTRLTVL.

The rearrangement uses TRBV6-5 and TRBJ1-2; perhaps TRBD1 as D (5 bases). The germline V gene encodes CDR1 MNHEY and CDR2 SVGAGI. The V end was cut by 1 base, the J end by 8 bases, with 14 bases between. The CDR3 totals 14 residues. In DNA, the CDR3 is TGTGCCAGCAGTTACTATCAGGGCTTAGGGGGCTACACCTTC. Protein sequence: CASSYYQGLGGYTF.

This clone has just a few counts. This rearrangement joins TRBV29-1 to TRBJ1-1, with a weak D call TRBD1 (6 bases). V lost 4 bases, J lost 3 bases, and 9 bases lay in between. Germline V gene data show CDR1 as SQVTM and CDR2 as ANQGSEA. The CDR3 contains 12 residues. CDR3 region: CSVAGQYTEAFF. CDR3 in DNA: TGCAGCGTTGCCGGACAGTACACTGAAGCTTTCTTT.

This rearrangement joins TRBV13 to TRBJ2-7; D unresolved. This CDR3 contains 13 residues. Germline V gives CDR1 PRHDT, CDR2 FYEKMQ (reference sequence). Trimming shortened V by 3 bases and J by 0 bases, and 6 bases separated the two germline ends. The CDR3 DNA reads TGTGCCAGCAGCTTGGGCATCTCCTACGAGCAGTACTTC. Translated, it gives CASSLGISYEQYF.

This chain connects TRBV7-2 to TRBJ1-1; D is ambiguous. This CDR3 region has 13 residues. Between the trimmed V and J ends, which lost 0 bases and 7 bases, there was a span of 9 bases. Germline assignment: CDR1 SGHTA and CDR2 FQGNSA. CDR3 DNA: TGTGCCAGCAGCTTAGCCCCGGAGGATGAAGCTTTCTTT. Translating gives CASSLAPEDEAFF.

Only a few counts were recorded for this clone. The chain recombines TRBV7-2 with TRBJ1-4, with D possibly TRBD1 on 6 matching bases. CDR3 length: 12 amino acids. The germline V gene has CDR1 SGHTA and CDR2 FQGNSA. V lost 4 bases and J 8 bases, leaving 8 bases between the germline ends. The CDR3 region is CASSYGTEKLFF. DNA for the CDR3: TGTGCCAGCAGCTACGGGACAGAAAAACTGTTTTTT.

The chain is built from TRBV5-1 and TRBJ2-2, with D possibly matching TRBD2 (5 bases). The CDR3 runs to 14 residues. CDR1 SGHRS and CDR2 YFSETQ come from the germline V gene. Between the trimmed V and J ends, which lost 8 bases and 4 bases, there was a span of 15 bases. CDR3 sequence reads: CASRARGSTGELFF. The CDR3 bases are TGCGCCAGTAGGGCCCGAGGGAGCACCGGGGAGCTGTTTTTT.

The chain employs TRBV7-9 and TRBJ2-5; 7 nucleotides agree with TRBD2. With V trimmed by 5 bases and J by 0 bases, 6 bases remained unmatched. CDR3 length: 15 residues. The germline V gene encodes CDR1 SEHNR and CDR2 FQNEAQ (reference sequence). CDR3 loop: CASSPSGLYQETQYF. The CDR3 region has the DNA TGTGCCAGCAGCCCTAGCGGTCTGTACCAAGAGACCCAGTACTTC.

This rearrangement joins TRBV24-1 to TRBJ1-2; 7 bases agree with TRBD1. Trimming cost V 2 bases and J 4 bases; bases outside gene matches: 0. CDR1 is KGHDR, CDR2 SFDVKD, per germline. There are 13 residues in the CDR3. CDR3 protein: CATSDSGGYGYTF. The CDR3 region has the DNA TGTGCCACCAGTGATTCAGGGGGCTATGGCTACACCTTC.

This rearrangement joins TRBV9 to TRBJ1-6, with D maybe TRBD1 (6 bases). The germline gives CDR1 SGDLS, CDR2 YYNGEE. V was pared by 4 bases and J by 6 bases, with 17 bases between. The CDR3 totals 16 residues. The CDR3 DNA follows: TGTGCCAGCAGCACAGACAGAAGAGGGGGTAATTCACCCCTCCACTTT. This translates into CASSTDRRGGNSPLHF.

The chain recombines TRBV4-3 with TRBJ2-1; possibly TRBD2 for D (7 bases). The CDR3 is made up of 17 amino acids. The V gene lost 0 bases and the J gene lost 1 base, with 13 bases spanning the gap. Germline CDR1 reads LGHNA; CDR2 reads YSLEER. The CDR3 reads CASSQDPGGPSYNEQFF. As DNA, the CDR3 is TGCGCCAGCAGCCAAGATCCCGGGGGGCCTTCCTACAATGAGCAGTTCTTC.

This clone was seen only once. The chain is built from TRBV27 and TRBJ1-2; 7 positions agree with TRBD1. V lost 5 bases, J lost 4 bases, and 13 bases stayed unmatched. The CDR3 runs to 16 residues. CDR1 is MNHEY, CDR2 SMNVEV, per germline (reference sequence). This chain's CDR3 is CASSQKVWGQPYGYTF. Here the CDR3 DNA reads TGTGCCAGCAGTCAAAAGGTGTGGGGACAGCCCTATGGCTACACCTTC.

This rearrangement joins TRBV7-9 to TRBJ1-5; D is possibly TRBD1 (5 bases). Between the trimmed V and J ends, which lost 4 bases and 3 bases, there was a span of 10 bases. CDR1 and CDR2 (germline): SEHNR, FQNEAQ (reference sequence). This CDR3 has 14 amino acids. CDR3 DNA: TGTGCCAGCAGCTCATCAGGGAACAATCAGCCCCAGCATTTT. This gives the protein CASSSSGNNQPQHF.

The V gene is TRBV19, the J gene TRBJ1-3; D remains ambiguous. The germline V gene encodes CDR1 LNHDA and CDR2 SQIVND (reference sequence). Trimming removed 0 bases at V and 4 bases at J, with 10 bases between. The CDR3 has 15 amino acids. Here the CDR3 reads CASSIDSPAGNTIYF. The CDR3 nucleotides are TGTGCCAGTAGTATAGATAGCCCAGCCGGAAACACCATATATTTT. The full variable domain, completed using reference TRBV19 and TRBJ1-3, is DGGITQSPKYLFRKEGQNVTLSCEQNLNHDAMYWYRQDPGQGLRLIYYSQIVNDFQKGDIAEGYSVSREKKESFPLTVTSAQKNPTAFYLCASSIDSPAGNTIYFGEGSWLTVV.

The V gene is TRBV28, the J gene TRBJ2-7, with D hard to call. Germline V CDR1 and CDR2: MDHEN, SYDVKM. Trimming took off 3 bases at V and 6 bases at J, with 6 bases between the two ends. The CDR3 consists of 11 residues. The CDR3 region is CASSLGREQYF. Here the CDR3 DNA reads TGTGCCAGCAGTTTGGGCCGCGAGCAGTACTTC.

J is TRBJ2-1 and V is TRBV5-1; D is unresolved. CDR3 length: 15 amino acids. V was clipped by 2 bases and J by 0 bases, with 9 bases between them. Germline V gene data show CDR1 as SGHRS and CDR2 as YFSETQ. The CDR3 sequence: CASSLEISSYNEQFF. The CDR3, as DNA: TGCGCCAGCAGCTTAGAGATAAGCTCCTACAATGAGCAGTTCTTC.

The genes are TRBV4-3 and TRBJ2-7; 10 bases line up with TRBD2. CDR3 length equals 14 residues. The junction had 2 bases not matched to a gene; V was cut back by 2 bases and J by 4 bases. Germline CDR1 LGHNA, CDR2 YSLEER. The CDR3 DNA reads TGCGCCAGCAGCCAAAAGACTAGCGGGTACGAGCAGTACTTC. It specifies CASSQKTSGYEQYF.

J is TRBJ2-2 and V is TRBV9; a weak D match, TRBD1 (5 bases). Germline CDR1 and CDR2: SGDLS and YYNGEE. V was pared by 4 bases and J by 2 bases, with 15 bases between. The CDR3 has 16 amino acids. CDR3 in amino acids: CASSIRGISNTGELFF. The CDR3 nucleotides are TGTGCCAGCAGCATTAGGGGCATCTCCAACACCGGGGAGCTGTTTTTT. The whole variable domain, filled in from reference TRBV9 and TRBJ2-2, reads DSGVTQTPKHLITATGQRVTLRCSPRSGDLSVYWYQQSLDQGLQFLIQYYNGEERAKGNILERFSAQQFPDLHSELNLSSLELGDSALYFCASSIRGISNTGELFFGEGSRLTVL.

CDR3 loop: CASSQDWPGSSYEQYF. For the CDR3, the DNA is TGCGCCAGCAGCCAAGATTGGCCGGGGAGCTCCTACGAGCAGTACTTC. The chain is built from TRBV4-1 and TRBJ2-7, with a weak D call TRBD2 (5 bases). Germline V CDR1 and CDR2: MGHRA, YSYEKL. V lost 0 bases and J lost 0, with 12 bases in between. This CDR3 has 16 residues.

The V gene is TRBV6-2 or TRBV6-3, the J gene TRBJ1-1; the match to TRBD1 covers 9 bases. The CDR3 has 18 amino acids. V shed 2 bases and J 2 bases; nucleotides not matched to a gene: 12. CDR1 MNHEY and CDR2 SVGEGT come from the germline V gene. The CDR3 loop reads CASSYGMTGGNRNTEAFF. CDR3 coding DNA: TGTGCCAGCAGTTACGGCATGACAGGGGGTAATAGAAACACTGAAGCTTTCTTT.

The chain carries TRBV18 and TRBJ2-7; 12 positions agree with TRBD2. Germline loops: CDR1 KGHSH, CDR2 LQKENI. V gave up 2 bases and J gave up 4 bases; unmatched junction bases: 6. CDR3 length equals 16 residues. CDR3 DNA sequence: TGTGCCAGCTCACCAAAGACTAGCGGGAGAAAGTACGAGCAGTACTTC. This translates into CASSPKTSGRKYEQYF.

This clone was recorded a few times. J is TRBJ1-3 and V is TRBV5-6, with no clear D. The CDR3 loop spans 14 amino acids. Looked up from germline, CDR1 is SGHDT and CDR2 is YYEEEE. V was cut by 6 bases and J by 0 bases, with 10 bases left in between. In DNA, the CDR3 is TGTGCCAGCATGAAGCTGAGCTCTGGAAACACCATATATTTT. Translated, it gives CASMKLSSGNTIYF.

This clone showed up just a few times. The V call is TRBV27, the J call TRBJ1-1; 10 bases are shared with TRBD1. The J segment lost 1 base and the V segment lost 5 bases, leaving 19 bases of the junction unmatched. Per germline, CDR1 MNHEY and CDR2 SMNVEV (reference sequence). The CDR3 loop spans 20 amino acids. DNA of the CDR3: TGTGCCAGCAGTCTGGACGGACAGGGGGTTGGGGGTGGACCGAACACTGAAGCTTTCTTT. Its translation is CASSLDGQGVGGGPNTEAFF.

J is TRBJ2-7 and V is TRBV7-2; 11 nucleotides line up with TRBD2. V was pared by 8 bases and J by 0 bases, with 6 bases of the junction left unmatched. Germline CDR1 is SGHTA and CDR2 is FQGNSA. The CDR3 sequence is 15 residues long. CDR3 amino acids: CASGRLAGISYEQYF. In DNA form, the CDR3 reads TGTGCCAGCGGACGACTAGCGGGGATCTCCTACGAGCAGTACTTC.

V is TRBV15 and J is TRBJ1-2; no firm D call. V was shortened by 3 bases and J by 5 bases, with 13 bases between the two germline ends. Germline V gene sequence: CDR1 LNHNV, CDR2 YYDKDF (reference sequence). The CDR3 consists of 14 residues. CDR3 coding DNA: TGTGCCACCAGCAGTCACCCCGCAGGTTATGGCTACACCTTC. Its protein product is CATSSHPAGYGYTF.

DNA of the CDR3: TGTGCCAGCAGCCTAGGTGGACAGGGGCGAAGTCAGCCCCAGCATTTT. This gives the protein CASSLGGQGRSQPQHF. V and J are TRBV3-1 (or the pseudogene TRBV3-2) and TRBJ1-5; 9 bases agree with TRBD1. Trimming took 4 bases from V and 6 from J; bases not matched to a gene: 10. The CDR3 consists of 16 residues. From germline, CDR1 is LGHDT and CDR2 YNNKEL (reference sequence).